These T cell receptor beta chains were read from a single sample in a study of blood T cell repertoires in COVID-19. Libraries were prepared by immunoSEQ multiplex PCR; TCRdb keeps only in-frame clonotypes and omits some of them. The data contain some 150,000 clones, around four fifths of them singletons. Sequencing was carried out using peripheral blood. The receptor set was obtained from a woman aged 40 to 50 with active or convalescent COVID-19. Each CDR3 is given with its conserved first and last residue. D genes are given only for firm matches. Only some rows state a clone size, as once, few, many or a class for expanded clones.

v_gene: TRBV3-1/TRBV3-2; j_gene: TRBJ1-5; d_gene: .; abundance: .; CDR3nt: TGTGCCAGCAGCCAAGTGCAGAATCAGCCCCAGCATTTT; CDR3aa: CASSQVQNQPQHF
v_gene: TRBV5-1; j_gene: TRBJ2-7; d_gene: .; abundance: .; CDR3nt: TGCGCCAGCAGCGGGGGGACCTACGAGCAGTACTTC; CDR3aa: CASSGGTYEQYF
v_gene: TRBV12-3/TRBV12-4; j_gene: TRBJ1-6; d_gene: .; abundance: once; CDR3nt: TGTGCCAGCAGTACCTCTGGAGTTTCACCCCTCCACTTT; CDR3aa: CASSTSGVSPLHF
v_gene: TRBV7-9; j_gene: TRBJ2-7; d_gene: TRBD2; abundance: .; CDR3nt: TGTGCCAGCAGCGATCTAGCGGGAGGGCGCGAGCAGTACTTC; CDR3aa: CASSDLAGGREQYF
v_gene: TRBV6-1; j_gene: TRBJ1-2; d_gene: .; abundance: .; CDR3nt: TGTGCCAGCAGTGAGCTTTTCTCGGATTCAGGGTATGGCTACACCTTC; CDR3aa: CASSELFSDSGYGYTF
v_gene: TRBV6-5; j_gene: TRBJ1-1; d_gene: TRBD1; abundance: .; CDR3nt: TGTGCCAGCAGTTACTCTCCAGGGGGGAACACTGAAGCTTTCTTT; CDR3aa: CASSYSPGGNTEAFF
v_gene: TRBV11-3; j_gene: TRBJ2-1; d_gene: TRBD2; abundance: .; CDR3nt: TGTGCCAGCAGCTTAGGTGCGGGAGGGCCTTCCGGGGAGCAGTTCTTC; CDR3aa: CASSLGAGGPSGEQFF
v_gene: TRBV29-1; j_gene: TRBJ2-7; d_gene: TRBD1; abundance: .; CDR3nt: TGCAGCGTGCAACCGGGACAGGCTCCCTACGAGCAGTACTTC; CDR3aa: CSVQPGQAPYEQYF
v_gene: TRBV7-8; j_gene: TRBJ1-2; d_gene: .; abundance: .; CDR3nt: TGTGCCAGCAGCTTGGGGGGGGTGCTAAGTGGCTACACCTTC; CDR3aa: CASSLGGVLSGYTF
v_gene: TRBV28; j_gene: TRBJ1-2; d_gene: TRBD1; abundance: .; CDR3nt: TGTGCCAGCAGTTTTCGTTTGGGACAGTATAACTATGGCTACACCTTC; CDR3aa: CASSFRLGQYNYGYTF
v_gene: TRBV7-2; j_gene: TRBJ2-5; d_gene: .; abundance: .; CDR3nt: TGTGCCAGCAGCTTTAATGGGGCGGGGGAGACCCAGTACTTC; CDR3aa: CASSFNGAGETQYF
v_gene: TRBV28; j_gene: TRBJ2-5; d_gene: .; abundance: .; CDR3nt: TGTGCCAGCAGTCCACCTTGGGGGCTAATGCAAGAGACCCAGTACTTC; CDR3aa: CASSPPWGLMQETQYF
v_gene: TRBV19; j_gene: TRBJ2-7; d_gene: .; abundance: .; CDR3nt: TGTGCCAGTAGTATGGCTTCGCCCCCCTACGAGCAGTACTTC; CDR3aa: CASSMASPPYEQYF
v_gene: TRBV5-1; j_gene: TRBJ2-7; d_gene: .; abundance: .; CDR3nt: TGCGCCAGCAGCTTGGGAGGGGACACCTACGAGCAGTACTTC; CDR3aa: CASSLGGDTYEQYF
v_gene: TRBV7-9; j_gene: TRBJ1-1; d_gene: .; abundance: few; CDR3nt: TGTGCCAGCAGCTGGTCCGGGTCTGAAGCTTTCTTT; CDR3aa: CASSWSGSEAFF
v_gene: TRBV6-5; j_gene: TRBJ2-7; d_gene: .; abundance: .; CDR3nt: TGTGCCAGCAGTTGGGGGGTTGGGGACGACGAGCAGTACTTC; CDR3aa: CASSWGVGDDEQYF
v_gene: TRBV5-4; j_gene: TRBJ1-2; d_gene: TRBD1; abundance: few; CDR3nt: TGTGCCAGCAGCTTCCCCGGGACAGTTATGTATGGCTACACCTTC; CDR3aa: CASSFPGTVMYGYTF
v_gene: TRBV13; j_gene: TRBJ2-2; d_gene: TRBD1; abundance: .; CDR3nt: TGTGCCAGCAGCTTACCCTGGGACAGGGCCCCGAACACCGGGGAGCTGTTTTTT; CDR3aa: CASSLPWDRAPNTGELFF
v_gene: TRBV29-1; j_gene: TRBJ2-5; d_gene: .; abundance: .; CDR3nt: TGCAGCGTTGAAAGGGGGGAGACCCAGTACTTC; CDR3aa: CSVERGETQYF
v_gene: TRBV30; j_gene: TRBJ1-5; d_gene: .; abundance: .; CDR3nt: TGTGCCTGGAGTGTTTTGACTCAGAATCAGCCCCAGCATTTT; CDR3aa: CAWSVLTQNQPQHF
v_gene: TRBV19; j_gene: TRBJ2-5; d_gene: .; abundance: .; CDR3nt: TGTGCCAGTATAGGCAGGGAAGAGACCCAGTACTTC; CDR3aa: CASIGREETQYF
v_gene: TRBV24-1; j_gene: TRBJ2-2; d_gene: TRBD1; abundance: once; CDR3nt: TGTGCCACCAGTGATTTGCCTAGCACAGGGGACACCGGGGAGCTGTTTTTT; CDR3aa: CATSDLPSTGDTGELFF
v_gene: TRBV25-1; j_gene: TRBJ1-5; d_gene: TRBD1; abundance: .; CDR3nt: TGTGCCAGCAGTGAAAGGGTGACAGGGGTATATCAGCCCCAGCATTTT; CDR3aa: CASSERVTGVYQPQHF
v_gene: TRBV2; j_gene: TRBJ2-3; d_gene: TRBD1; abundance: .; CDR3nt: TGTGCCAGCACACGGGACAGGGGTGGGACAGATACGCAGTATTTT; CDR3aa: CASTRDRGGTDTQYF
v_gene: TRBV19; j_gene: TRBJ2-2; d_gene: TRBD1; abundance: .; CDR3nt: TGTGCCAGTATTGAGACAGGGGTCGGGACCGGGGAGCTGTTTTTT; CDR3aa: CASIETGVGTGELFF
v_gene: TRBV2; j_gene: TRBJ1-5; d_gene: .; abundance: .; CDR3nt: TGTGCCAGCACCTCCTGGACAACCCAGCCCCAGCATTTT; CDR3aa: CASTSWTTQPQHF
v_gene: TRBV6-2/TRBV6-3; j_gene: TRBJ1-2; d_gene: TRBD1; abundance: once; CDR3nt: TGTGCCAGCACCCCCAGGGGGGCTAACTATGGCTACACCTTC; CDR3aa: CASTPRGANYGYTF
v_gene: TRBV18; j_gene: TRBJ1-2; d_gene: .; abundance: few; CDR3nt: TGTGCCAGCTCACCGGACAAGAATGTGTACCTTAACTATGGCTACACCTTC; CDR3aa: CASSPDKNVYLNYGYTF
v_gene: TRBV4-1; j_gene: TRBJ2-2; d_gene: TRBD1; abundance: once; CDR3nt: TGCGCCAGCAGCAGAGCAGACAGGGCCCCCGCCGGGGAGCTGTTTTTT; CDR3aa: CASSRADRAPAGELFF
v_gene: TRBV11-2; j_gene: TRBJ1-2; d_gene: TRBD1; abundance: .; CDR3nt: TGTGCCAGCAGCCCCGCCGGACAGGGTAGGAATGGCTACACCTTC; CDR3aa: CASSPAGQGRNGYTF
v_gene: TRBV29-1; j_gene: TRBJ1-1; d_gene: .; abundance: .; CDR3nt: TGCAGCGTTGAAGATAACAGGTTACTCTTGAACACTGAAGCTTTCTTT; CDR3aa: CSVEDNRLLLNTEAFF
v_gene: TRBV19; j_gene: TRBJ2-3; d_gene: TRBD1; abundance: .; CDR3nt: TGTGCCAGTACGAGGGGACAGTGGGGCGCTCGGGGCGCAGATACGCAGTATTTT; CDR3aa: CASTRGQWGARGADTQYF
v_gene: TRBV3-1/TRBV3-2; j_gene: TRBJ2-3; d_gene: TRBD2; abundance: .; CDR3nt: TGTGCCAGCAGCCAAGTAAGCGGGAGGGGGGGGACAGATACGCAGTATTTT; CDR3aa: CASSQVSGRGGTDTQYF
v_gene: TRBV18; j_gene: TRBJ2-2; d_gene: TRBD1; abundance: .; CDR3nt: TGTGCCAGCTCACTCGAGGGGGCGGCCACCGGGGAGCTGTTTTTT; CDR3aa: CASSLEGAATGELFF
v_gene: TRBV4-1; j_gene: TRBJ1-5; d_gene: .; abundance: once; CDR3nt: TGCGCCAGCAGCCAAGCGGGGTATAGCAATCAGCCCCAGCATTTT; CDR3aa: CASSQAGYSNQPQHF
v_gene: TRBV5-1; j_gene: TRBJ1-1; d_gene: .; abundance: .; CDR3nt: TGCGCCAGCAGCTTGAACGGCGGCACTGAAGCTTTCTTT; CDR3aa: CASSLNGGTEAFF
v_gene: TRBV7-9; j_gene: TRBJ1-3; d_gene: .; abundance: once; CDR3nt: TGTGCCAGCAGCTCCCGCCCTGGACAGTATGGAAACACCATATATTTT; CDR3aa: CASSSRPGQYGNTIYF
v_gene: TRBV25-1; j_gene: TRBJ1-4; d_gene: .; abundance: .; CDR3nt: TGTGCCAGCAGTGTTGGAGGGTACGGTGAAAAACTGTTTTTT; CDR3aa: CASSVGGYGEKLFF
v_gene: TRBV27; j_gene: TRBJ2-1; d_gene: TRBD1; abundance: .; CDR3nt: TGTGCCAGCAGTTTAGGGCTAGTAGGGACAGACAATGAGCAGTTCTTC; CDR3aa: CASSLGLVGTDNEQFF
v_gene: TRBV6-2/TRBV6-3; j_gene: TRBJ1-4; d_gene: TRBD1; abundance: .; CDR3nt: TGTGCCAGCAGTCCGCCGGGACAGGGGTATGAAAAACTGTTTTTT; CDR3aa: CASSPPGQGYEKLFF
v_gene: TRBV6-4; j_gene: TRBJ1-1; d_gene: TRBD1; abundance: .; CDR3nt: TGTGCCAGCAGCGCCGGGACAGCGAACACTGAAGCTTTCTTT; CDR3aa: CASSAGTANTEAFF
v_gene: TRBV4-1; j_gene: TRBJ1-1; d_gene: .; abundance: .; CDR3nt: TGCGCCAGCAGCCAAGATATATTCGGAATGGCGGGGCGCAGCGCTGAAGCTTTCTTT; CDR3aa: CASSQDIFGMAGRSAEAFF
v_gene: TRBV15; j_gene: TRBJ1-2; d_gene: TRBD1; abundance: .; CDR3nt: TGTGCCACCAGCAGAGGTGGACAGGACGTAAACTATGGCTACACCTTC; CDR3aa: CATSRGGQDVNYGYTF
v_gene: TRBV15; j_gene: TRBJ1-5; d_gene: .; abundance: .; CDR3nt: TGTGCCACCAGCGGCCAACAGGCACATAGCAATCAGCCCCAGCATTTT; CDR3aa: CATSGQQAHSNQPQHF
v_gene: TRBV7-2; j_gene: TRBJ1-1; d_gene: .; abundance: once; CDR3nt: TGTGCCAGCAGCCCCCAAATGAACACTGAAGCTTTCTTT; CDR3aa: CASSPQMNTEAFF
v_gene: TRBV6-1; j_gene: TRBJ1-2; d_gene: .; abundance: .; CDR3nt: TGTGCCAGCAGTGATTATAGCAGGGCCTCTCGGGGCTACACCTTC; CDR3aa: CASSDYSRASRGYTF
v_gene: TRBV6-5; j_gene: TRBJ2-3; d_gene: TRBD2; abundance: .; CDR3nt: TGTGCCAGCAGTTACTTACTAGCGGCGACAGATACGCAGTATTTT; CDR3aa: CASSYLLAATDTQYF
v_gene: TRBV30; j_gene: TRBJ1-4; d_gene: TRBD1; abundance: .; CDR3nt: TGTGCCTGGAGTTATGCTGACAGGGTCTATAATGAAAAACTGTTTTTT; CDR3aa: CAWSYADRVYNEKLFF
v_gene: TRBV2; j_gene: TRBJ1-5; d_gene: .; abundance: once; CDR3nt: TGTGCCAGCAGTGAATCTGGGAAGGGGCAGCCCCAGCATTTT; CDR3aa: CASSESGKGQPQHF
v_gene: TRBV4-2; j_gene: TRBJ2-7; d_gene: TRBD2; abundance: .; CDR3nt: TGTGCCAGCAGCCACACGACTAGCGGGGACTCCTACGAGCAGTACTTC; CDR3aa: CASSHTTSGDSYEQYF
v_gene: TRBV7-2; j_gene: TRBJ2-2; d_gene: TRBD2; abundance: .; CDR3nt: TGTGCCAGCATCCCGGGGGGGGTAGCGGGAAGGACCGGGGAGCTGTTTTTT; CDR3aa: CASIPGGVAGRTGELFF
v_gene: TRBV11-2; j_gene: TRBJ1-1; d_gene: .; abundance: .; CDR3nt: TGTGCCAGCAGCCTAAGGGGGACTGAAGCTTTCTTT; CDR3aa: CASSLRGTEAFF
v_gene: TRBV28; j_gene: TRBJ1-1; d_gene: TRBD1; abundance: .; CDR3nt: TGTGCCAGCAGTTCACCCCAGTCTGCAGGGGGCACTGAAGCTTTCTTT; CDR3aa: CASSSPQSAGGTEAFF
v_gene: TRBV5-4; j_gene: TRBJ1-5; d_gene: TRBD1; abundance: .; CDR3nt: TGTGCCAGCAGCCACGGGACAGATAGCAATCAGCCCCAGCATTTT; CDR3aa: CASSHGTDSNQPQHF
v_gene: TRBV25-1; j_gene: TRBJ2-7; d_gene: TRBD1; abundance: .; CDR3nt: TGTGCCAGCAGTAAGTCCCCAGGGGGCTTAGACGAGCAGTACTTC; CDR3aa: CASSKSPGGLDEQYF
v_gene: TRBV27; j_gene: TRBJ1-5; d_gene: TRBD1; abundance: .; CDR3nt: TGTGCCAGCAGACCTACAGGGGGCCAGCCCCAGCATTTT; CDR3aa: CASRPTGGQPQHF
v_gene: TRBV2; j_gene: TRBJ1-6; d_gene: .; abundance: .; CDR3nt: TGTGCCAGCAGTGACGGGGTCAATTCACCCCTCCACTTT; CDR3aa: CASSDGVNSPLHF
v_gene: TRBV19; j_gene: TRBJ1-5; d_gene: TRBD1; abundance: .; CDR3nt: TGTGCCAGTAGTCCCCTTCCTTTGGGACAGAGAAATCAGCCCCAGCATTTT; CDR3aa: CASSPLPLGQRNQPQHF
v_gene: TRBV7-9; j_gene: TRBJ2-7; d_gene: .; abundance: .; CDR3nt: TGTGCCAGCAGCTTAGCCCCATACGAGCAGTACTTC; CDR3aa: CASSLAPYEQYF